Listed here are 20 T cell receptor beta chains from one sample, sequenced in a study of blood T cell repertoires in COVID-19 (TCRdb year 2020). Libraries were prepared through the immunoSEQ multiplex PCR assay. TCRdb re-hosts the immuneACCESS table, in-frame sequences only. Its copies lack some clones; in the studies checked, an unresolved V gene accounts for under half of them, and the cause for the rest is not known. Counted in this sample were 250,000 to 350,000 clones; around 86% of them appeared once. The ten largest clones represent about 9.4% of the sample. Sample: PBMCs or T cells enriched from blood (not recorded which). The receptors stem from a woman aged 18-29 years who had recovered from COVID-19.

This clone was recorded only once. The chain joins TRBV27 to TRBJ2-2; 7 bases line up with TRBD1. Germline V gene data show CDR1 as MNHEY and CDR2 as SMNVEV (reference sequence). Germline trimming cut 7 bases from V and 4 bases from J; bases unmatched to any gene: 15. The CDR3 extends over 17 amino acids. The DNA for the CDR3 is TGTGCCAGCACCAAAATTCCCGTGACAGGGACCACCGGGGAGCTGTTTTTT. Amino acids: CASTKIPVTGTTGELFF.

This rearrangement joins TRBV28 to TRBJ1-2; TRBD1 might be the D (6 bases). The CDR3 totals 14 residues. Looked up from germline, CDR1 is MDHEN and CDR2 is SYDVKM. Trimming removed 8 bases from V and 5 bases from J, with 18 bases in between. The chain's CDR3 is CASRLYTGLYGYTF. CDR3 coding DNA: TGTGCCAGCCGACTGTACACAGGGTTGTATGGCTACACCTTC.

This clone was detected once. The rearrangement joins TRBV19 to TRBJ1-2, with 7 bases lining up with TRBD1. Looked up from germline, CDR1 is LNHDA and CDR2 is SQIVND (reference sequence). V trimming: 5 bases; J trimming: 3 bases; junction bases outside the gene matches: 6. CDR3 size: 14 residues. The CDR3 coding sequence is TGTGCCAGTAGTGCCCCCGGGACAGACTATGGCTACACCTTC. It encodes CASSAPGTDYGYTF. Full variable domain (missing parts from reference TRBV19 and TRBJ1-2): DGGITQSPKYLFRKEGQNVTLSCEQNLNHDAMYWYRQDPGQGLRLIYYSQIVNDFQKGDIAEGYSVSREKKESFPLTVTSAQKNPTAFYLCASSAPGTDYGYTFGSGTRLTVV.

The chain joins TRBV3-1 (or the pseudogene TRBV3-2) to TRBJ2-5, with 7 bases identical to TRBD2. The CDR3 sequence is 15 residues long. Germline V lookup: CDR1 LGHDT, CDR2 YNNKEL (reference sequence). V was clipped by 1 base and J by 4 bases; unmatched bases: 6. The CDR3 region is CASSQVSGAGETQYF. The CDR3 DNA sequence: TGTGCCAGCAGCCAAGTGAGCGGGGCGGGAGAGACCCAGTACTTC.

This clone appeared a few times. This chain connects TRBV5-1 to TRBJ2-7; 8 bases align to TRBD1. The length of the CDR3 is 16 residues. V lost 0 bases to trimming and J lost 0 bases; unmatched junction nucleotides: 5. Germline V CDR1 and CDR2: SGHRS, YFSETQ. The CDR3 nucleotides are TGCGCCAGCAGCTTGGGGGGACAGGCCCTCTCCTACGAGCAGTACTTC. The encoded protein is CASSLGGQALSYEQYF.

The rearrangement joins TRBV7-3 to TRBJ2-5; TRBD1 matches at 10 bases. Germline CDR1 reads SGHTA; CDR2 reads FQGTGA. Trimming at V came to 2 bases and at J to 5 bases, leaving 5 bases not matched to a gene. CDR3 length equals 15 residues. In nucleotides, the CDR3 is TGTGCCAGCAGCTTAGGGGGACAGGGGACGGAGACCCAGTACTTC. Its translation is CASSLGGQGTETQYF.

The chain carries TRBV6-5 and TRBJ1-1, with 10 bases that match TRBD1. Germline-derived CDR1 and CDR2 are MNHEY and SVGAGI. The CDR3 contains 16 residues. V was pared by 3 bases and J by 2 bases, with 6 bases of the junction left unmatched. CDR3 DNA sequence: TGTGCCAGCAGTTATGACAGGGGGCGACGAAACACTGAAGCTTTCTTT. This codes for CASSYDRGRRNTEAFF.

The gene calls are TRBV7-9 and TRBJ1-2, with D perhaps TRBD1 (6 bases). The CDR3 has 13 amino acids. Trimming left V 5 bases short and J 5 bases short, with 12 bases between. CDR1 is SEHNR and CDR2 is FQNEAQ in the germline V gene (reference sequence). CDR3 loop: CASSPGATYGYTF. The CDR3 nucleotides are TGTGCCAGCAGCCCAGGGGCGACTTATGGCTACACCTTC.

This sequence joins TRBV30 and TRBJ1-1; D gene uncertain. The CDR3 extends over 13 amino acids. V was trimmed by 2 bases and J by 3 bases, leaving 10 bases between them. Germline CDR1 reads GTSNPN; CDR2 reads SVGIG (reference sequence). The CDR3 spells CAWSHQEDTEAFF. Written as DNA, the CDR3 is TGTGCCTGGAGTCACCAGGAGGACACTGAAGCTTTCTTT.

The J gene is TRBJ2-7, the V gene TRBV27, with D possibly being TRBD2 (5 bases). Germline assignment: CDR1 MNHEY and CDR2 SMNVEV (reference sequence). Trimming left V 6 bases short and J 4 bases short, with 19 bases between. The CDR3 runs 15 residues. The CDR3 region is CASRSAYTGWYEQYF. The CDR3 nucleotides read TGTGCCAGCAGGTCTGCTTACACGGGGTGGTACGAGCAGTACTTC.

V and J are TRBV11-2 and TRBJ2-7; D is ambiguous. V shed 3 bases and J shed 5 bases, with 17 bases lying between them. The CDR3 covers 15 residues. CDR1 is SGHAT and CDR2 is FQNNGV in the germline V gene. The CDR3, as DNA: TGTGCCAGCAGCTTCCGTCAATTAGCTCGAGACGAGCAGTACTTC. Its protein product is CASSFRQLARDEQYF.

The chain couples TRBV2 to TRBJ1-3, with TRBD1 matching over 7 bases. Germline CDR1 reads SNHLY; CDR2 reads FYNNEI. CDR3 length: 14 amino acids. V was pared by 4 bases and J by 4 bases, with 4 bases of the junction left unmatched. The CDR3 DNA sequence: TGTGCCAGCAGTGTTCAGGGGGGAGGAAACACCATATATTTT. It yields the protein CASSVQGGGNTIYF.

This clone was recorded only once. The genes are TRBV5-1 and TRBJ1-1; D is unclear. CDR3 length: 15 amino acids. The V end lost 0 bases, the J end lost 0 bases, and 9 bases lay between the germline ends. The germline CDR1 and CDR2 sequences are SGHRS and YFSETQ. The CDR3 sequence: CASSLDRLMNTEAFF. DNA of the CDR3: TGCGCCAGCAGCTTGGACCGGTTGATGAACACTGAAGCTTTCTTT.

The rearrangement joins TRBV7-3 to TRBJ1-2; 7 bases match TRBD1. Germline trimming cut 5 bases from V and 8 bases from J; bases unmatched to any gene: 8. The CDR3 totals 13 residues. CDR1 and CDR2 from the germline V gene are SGHTA and FQGTGA. The CDR3 bases are TGTGCCAGCAGCCCCGTCCCGGGACAGGGCTACACCTTC. Residues: CASSPVPGQGYTF. Filled out from reference TRBV7-3 and TRBJ1-2, the complete variable domain reads GAGVSQTPSNKVTEKGKYVELRCDPISGHTALYWYRQSLGQGPEFLIYFQGTGAADDSGLPNDRFFAVRPEGSVSTLKIQRTERGDSAVYLCASSPVPGQGYTFGSGTRLTVV.

This chain links TRBV10-3 with TRBJ1-1, with 7 positions matching TRBD1. The CDR3 loop spans 14 amino acids. Trimming at V came to 6 bases and at J to 11 bases, leaving 15 bases not matched to a gene. Germline values: CDR1 ENHRY, CDR2 SYGVKD. DNA for the CDR3: TGTGCCATCAGACCTGAAGACAGGGCCTTAGGGGCTTTCTTT. It yields the protein CAIRPEDRALGAFF.

This clone was picked up one time. The rearrangement links TRBV7-2 to TRBJ2-5; 8 bases match TRBD2. The CDR3 runs to 14 residues. Per the germline V gene, CDR1 is SGHTA and CDR2 is FQGNSA. Trimming at V came to 5 bases and at J to 7 bases, leaving 9 bases not matched to a gene. As DNA, the CDR3 is TGTGCCAGCAGCACCCAGCGGGAGCTCGGGACCCAGTACTTC. This gives the protein CASSTQRELGTQYF.

The J gene is TRBJ1-1, the V gene TRBV6-5, with TRBD1 identical over 7 bases. V lost 4 bases to trimming and J lost 6 bases; unmatched junction nucleotides: 8. The germline CDR1 and CDR2 sequences are MNHEY and SVGAGI. CDR3 size: 14 residues. This CDR3 is CASSWYRGRAEAFF. The CDR3 DNA reads TGTGCCAGCAGTTGGTACAGGGGACGGGCTGAAGCTTTCTTT.

This chain uses TRBV19 with TRBJ2-3; TRBD2 matches 14 bases. This CDR3 contains 17 residues. Germline loops: CDR1 LNHDA, CDR2 SQIVND (reference sequence). Trimming cost V 6 bases and J 4 bases; bases outside gene matches: 9. The CDR3 spells CASSRAGLAGVPDTQYF. CDR3 nucleotide sequence: TGTGCCAGTAGCCGTGCGGGACTAGCGGGAGTCCCAGATACGCAGTATTTT.

The chain links TRBV10-2 to TRBJ1-2, with TRBD1 matching over 8 bases. Per the germline V gene, CDR1 is WSHSY and CDR2 is SAAADI. With V trimmed by 3 bases and J by 8 bases, 5 bases remained unmatched. The CDR3 extends over 13 amino acids. As DNA, the CDR3 is TGCGCCAGCAGTGAAGGGACAGGCGACGGCTACACCTTC. Protein product: CASSEGTGDGYTF.

The chain uses TRBV13 and TRBJ1-1, with a weak D call TRBD1 (6 bases). V shed 5 bases and J shed 3 bases, with 16 bases lying between them. The CDR3 covers 15 residues. Germline values: CDR1 PRHDT, CDR2 FYEKMQ (reference sequence). As DNA, the CDR3 is TGTGCCAGCAGCCCCTCGGGAGGGGGACACACTGAAGCTTTCTTT. This codes for CASSPSGGGHTEAFF.